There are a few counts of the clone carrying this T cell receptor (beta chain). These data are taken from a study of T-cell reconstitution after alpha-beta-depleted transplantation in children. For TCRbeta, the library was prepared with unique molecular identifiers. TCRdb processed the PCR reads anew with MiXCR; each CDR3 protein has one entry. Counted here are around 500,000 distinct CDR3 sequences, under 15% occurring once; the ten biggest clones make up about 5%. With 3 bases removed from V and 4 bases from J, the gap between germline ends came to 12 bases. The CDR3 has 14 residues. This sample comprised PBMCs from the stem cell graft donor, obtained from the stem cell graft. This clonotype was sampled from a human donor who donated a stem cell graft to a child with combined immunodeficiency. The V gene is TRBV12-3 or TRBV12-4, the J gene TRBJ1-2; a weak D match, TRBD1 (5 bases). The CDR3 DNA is TGTGCCAGCAGTTTCTCCCCAGGGTCCTATGGCTACACCTTC. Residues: CASSFSPGSYGYTF.